The 3 T cell receptor beta chains below were found in one sample sequenced in a study of T cells in Graves' hyperthyroidism and ophthalmopathy. TCR beta CDR3 sequences were amplified from RNA transcripts. Initially, a first-round RT-PCR of the TCR CDR3 employed the HTBI primer set. TCRdb redid the calling of the multiplex PCR reads with MiXCR, one entry per CDR3 protein. This sample has 250,000 to 400,000 distinct CDR3 sequences; around 13% occur once, and the top ten carry roughly 33%. The sequencing sample was made of blood. These receptor sequences come from a woman in her thirties or forties with Graves' ophthalmopathy.

This clonotype occurred a few times. The rearrangement joins TRBV4-1 to TRBJ2-3; possible D gene TRBD2, 5 bases. Per germline, CDR1 MGHRA and CDR2 YSYEKL. The CDR3 runs to 17 residues. The ends were cut back, 1 base at V and 6 bases at J, with 20 bases in the middle. CDR3 coding DNA: TGCGCCAGCAGCCAAGTGCTTGGGATCCGGTGGGAGGATACGCAGTATTTT. Protein product: CASSQVLGIRWEDTQYF.

The chain links TRBV9 to TRBJ1-1; possibly TRBD1 for D (5 bases). The CDR3 has 16 residues. V lost 4 bases to trimming and J lost 1 base, with 17 bases between them. Looked up from germline, CDR1 is SGDLS and CDR2 is YYNGEE. CDR3 in amino acids: CASSPRSGVKNTEAFF. The CDR3 DNA is TGTGCCAGCAGCCCCCGGTCGGGGGTAAAGAACACTGAAGCTTTCTTT.

This clonotype was seen ten or more times. The chain couples TRBV20-1 to TRBJ1-5, with 7 positions matching TRBD1. The V gene's germline CDR1 is DFQATT and CDR2 SNEGSKA (reference sequence). With 6 bases clipped from V and 6 bases from J, the junction kept 5 bases outside the gene matches. The length of the CDR3 is 12 residues. The CDR3 nucleotides read TGCAGTGCCATTACAGGGGTTCAGCCCCAGCATTTT. As protein: CSAITGVQPQHF.